The 13 T cell receptor delta chains presented below share a single source sample, sequenced in a study of γδ T cells in repeated Plasmodium falciparum infection. TCRdb applied CATT to the multiplex PCR reads for clone calling. This table holds 50,000 or so delta-chain clones, approximately 1.5% found once. Flow sorting of PBMC yielded separate Vgamma9/Vdelta2+ and Vdelta2-negative gammadelta T cell populations for bulk repertoire analysis. The sample taken for sequencing was gamma-delta T cells from blood. The receptors here all came from a pool of human donors (malaria-infected and uninfected, not separated).

This clone was detected a few times. The likely explanation is a read error, given a far larger clone one base away. Other DNA sequences in the same sample also yield this CDR3. V and J are TRDV3 and TRDJ1; D not certain. The CDR3 consists of 17 residues. V was trimmed by 1 base and J by 2 bases, leaving 23 bases between them. Germline V gene lookup returns CDR1 TVYSNPD and CDR2 GDNSRS (reference sequence). The CDR3 here is CAFKGLWRGGYTDKLIF. CDR3 nucleotide sequence: TGTGCCTTTAAAGGACTGTGGAGGGGTGGGTATACCGATAAACTCATCTTT.

On this clone itself: TCRdb pairs this DNA with a much larger clone's protein that differs at residue 10, likely a read error; the protein shown was translated from the DNA. The chain links TRDV1 to TRDJ1; D gene ambiguous. Germline CDR1 reads TSWWSYY; CDR2 reads QGS. The length of the CDR3 is 16 residues. The germline V and J ends were trimmed by 2 bases and 1 base, with 14 bases remaining between them. CDR3 region: CALGERWSSSTDKLIF. CDR3 DNA: TGTGCTCTTGGGGAAAGGTGGTCCTCGTCCACCGATAAACTCATCTTT.

A remark on this clone: The protein TCRdb gives is from a much larger clone and does not agree with this DNA's translation at residue 11, likely a read error; the protein shown here comes from the DNA. The chain is built from TRDV1 and TRDJ1; no definite D call. The J gene is not listed in TCRdb, so it was assigned here from a DNA match to germline. With 4 bases removed from V and 0 bases from J, the gap between germline ends came to 18 bases. CDR3 size: 17 residues. The germline gives CDR1 TSWWSYY, CDR2 QGS. The CDR3 DNA reads TGTGCTCTTGGGGGACCTAGCTTAGTGCCGCACACCGATAAACTCATCTTT. This translates into CALGGPSLVPHTDKLIF.

There are a few counts of this clone. The protein in TCRdb stems from a much larger clone and differs at residue 6 from this DNA's translation, likely a read error; here the protein is translated from the DNA. The CDR3 coding sequence is TGTGCTCTTGGACGGGGTCGTCCACGTACTGGGGGATACGCCGATAAACTCATCTTT. This codes for CALGRGRPRTGGYADKLIF. The chain couples TRDV1 to TRDJ1, with 13 bases matching TRDD3. The J gene, not given by TCRdb, was assigned here from a germline match of the nucleotide sequence. V lost 6 bases and J lost 3; bases outside the gene matches: 16. The CDR3 extends over 19 amino acids. The germline CDR1 and CDR2 sequences are TSWWSYY and QGS.

With respect to this clone: TCRdb's protein for this DNA is that of a much larger clone and differs from the translation at residue 9, likely a read error; the protein shown is the DNA translation. The chain carries TRDV2 and TRDJ1; 11 bases line up with TRDD3. The CDR3 is made up of 22 amino acids. The germline V gene has CDR1 GEAIGNYY and CDR2 EKD. Germline trimming cut 6 bases from V and 2 bases from J; bases unmatched to any gene: 28. The CDR3 region has the DNA TGTGCCTGTTGGCATCCTACGTCTTATAGGTCTACTGGGGGATATTTTACCGATAAACTCATCTTT. Its translation is CACWHPTSYRSTGGYFTDKLIF.

The genes are TRDV1 and TRDJ1, with TRDD3 identical over 7 bases. The J gene, missing from TCRdb, was assigned here through DNA to germline matching. The CDR3 has 21 residues. Germline V gives CDR1 TSWWSYY, CDR2 QGS. Trimming cost V 4 bases and J 2 bases; bases outside gene matches: 25. The CDR3 is CALGGPSPPYAPQGDTDKLIF. The CDR3 nucleotides read TGTGCTCTTGGGGGACCCTCCCCCCCCTACGCCCCCCAGGGGGATACCGATAAACTCATCTTT.

In this sample, this clone turned up many times. This chain uses TRDV2 with TRDJ1; 8 positions agree with TRDD3. There are 14 residues in the CDR3. The junction had 7 bases not matched to a gene; V was cut back by 5 bases and J by 3 bases. The V gene's germline CDR1 is GEAIGNYY and CDR2 EKD. DNA for the CDR3: TGTGCCTGTGTGTACTGGGGGGTCTCCGATAAACTCATCTTT. Protein sequence: CACVYWGVSDKLIF.

As regards this clone: The likely explanation is a read error, given a far larger clone one base away. Because the CDR3's place on the DNA is in doubt, the DNA is left out and the CDR3 is given as listed by TCRdb. The same CDR3 can be traced to other DNA sequences in this sample. This chain connects TRDV1 to TRDJ1; the D call of TRDD3 is as the table states it, not checked on the DNA. Germline V gene lookup returns CDR1 TSWWSYY and CDR2 QGS. The CDR3 has 20 amino acids, counting both end residues. This chain's CDR3 is CALGEWISYGLGIGTDKLIF.

With regard to this clone: A far larger clone is one nucleotide away, so this likely arose from a read error. Other DNA sequences of this sample code for an identical CDR3. The chain couples TRDV2 to TRDJ1, with 10 nucleotides matching TRDD3. The J gene, absent from TCRdb, was called here by matching the DNA to germline. Trimming took 5 bases from V and 0 from J; bases not matched to a gene: 23. Germline V gene sequence: CDR1 GEAIGNYY, CDR2 EKD. The length of the CDR3 is 21 residues. DNA of the CDR3: TGTGCCTGTGTGAGGTTACCGGAACACAAGGGGGATACGGGATACACCGATAAACTCATCTTT. It encodes CACVRLPEHKGDTGYTDKLIF.

Sample share makes this clone medium-sized. The same CDR3 is also encoded by other DNA sequences in this sample. The chain combines TRDV1 with TRDJ1, with 8 bases that match TRDD3. The V and J ends lost 0 bases and 7 bases, in that order; junction bases with no gene match: 22. The CDR3 has 20 residues. CDR1 and CDR2 (germline): TSWWSYY, QGS. CDR3 DNA sequence: TGTGCTCTTGGGGAACTTGACTTTCTCTTAGGGGATACCAAATGGGGTAAACTCATCTTT. It encodes CALGELDFLLGDTKWGKLIF.

Regarding this clone: This likely stems from a read error, as it lies one base from a far larger clone. The sample carries other DNA sequences with the same CDR3. This chain uses TRDV2 with TRDJ1; TRDD3 is a possible D gene (5 bases). Here the J gene was assigned by germline matching of the DNA, as TCRdb has none. The germline V gene encodes CDR1 GEAIGNYY and CDR2 EKD. Trimming cost V 7 bases and J 3 bases, with 17 bases left between them. The CDR3 extends over 14 amino acids. CDR3 amino acids: CACDPLEGADKLIF. CDR3 coding DNA: TGTGCCTGCGATCCCCTAGAGGGGGCCGATAAACTCATCTTT.

This clone showed up many times. A far larger clone is one base from this, pointing to a likely read error. The same CDR3 is also encoded by other DNA sequences in this sample. The chain uses TRDV2 and TRDJ1; D ambiguous. Germline V gene data show CDR1 as GEAIGNYY and CDR2 as EKD. Trimming removed 5 bases at V and 2 bases at J, with 8 bases between. The CDR3 length is 12 residues. CDR3 DNA sequence: TGTGCCTGTGGGACATGTACCGATAAACTCATCTTT. As protein: CACGTCTDKLIF.

This clone was detected only a few times. This DNA translates differently at residue 11 from the TCRdb protein, which is that of a much larger clone; a read error is likely, and the protein shown is the DNA's own translation. This sequence joins TRDV1 and TRDJ1, with 11 bases lining up with TRDD3. The CDR3 extends over 16 amino acids. In germline, CDR1 is TSWWSYY, CDR2 QGS. The V and J ends lost 3 bases and 3 bases, in that order; junction bases with no gene match: 6. CDR3 protein: CALGELNWGIADKLIF. Here the CDR3 DNA reads TGTGCTCTTGGGGAGCTCAACTGGGGGATAGCCGATAAACTCATCTTT.